This TCR beta chain was found in a study of T cell repertoires in cytomegalovirus infection. Study-level information: CMV epitopes used comprised recently identified HLA-C-restricted ones and well-studied HLA-B-restricted ones. A matching HLA type, together with CMV infection, was signaled by public TCR beta signatures.

Many counts were recorded for this clonotype. Its antigen remains unidentified. A single record per CDR3 protein comes from TCRdb applying MiXCR to the reads. The profile shows approximately 730,000 distinct CDR3 sequences, around 32% of them singletons. Germline lookup yields CDR1 SGHTA and CDR2 FQGNSA. This CDR3 has 17 amino acids. V shed 3 bases and J shed 5 bases, with 22 bases lying between them. Study-wide findings and caveats: The study found HLA-C-restricted CMV-specific TCR beta clonotypes dominating the ex vivo response.

The sequences come from cultured PBMCs, collected from culture after CMV antigen stimulation. The J gene is TRBJ1-2, the V gene TRBV7-2; D might be TRBD1 (5 bases). The receptor comes from a human donor in good health (CMV status not recorded). Some clones in this sample may be carry-over from other donors' samples. The CDR3 DNA follows: TGTGCCAGCAGCTTGGGAAATCCGGGACCAAAAGGATATGGCTACACCTTC. The encoded protein is CASSLGNPGPKGYGYTF.